The 13 T cell receptor beta chains in this list originate from one sample, sequenced in a study of T cell repertoires in cytomegalovirus infection. TCRdb itself ran the reads through MiXCR, one entry per CDR3 protein. The sample records a few hundred thousand distinct CDR3 sequences, 17% being singletons. Source material: PBMCs. The source is a human donor in good health (CMV status not recorded). Some clones in this sample may be carry-over from other donors' samples.

CDR3 region: CATAGDREYEQYF. Written as DNA, the CDR3 is TGTGCCACGGCCGGGGACAGGGAGTACGAGCAGTACTTC. This rearrangement joins TRBV6-6 to TRBJ2-7, with 9 bases aligning to TRBD1. Germline CDR1 reads MNHNY; CDR2 reads SVGAGI (reference sequence). Losses at the gene ends were 10 bases for V and 4 bases for J; bases not matched to a gene: 8. The CDR3 has 13 residues.

This clonotype was seen more than once but under ten times. The chain combines TRBV20-1 with TRBJ2-1; 12 bases match TRBD2. The J segment lost 7 bases and the V segment lost 2 bases, leaving 6 bases of the junction unmatched. Germline V gives CDR1 DFQATT, CDR2 SNEGSKA (reference sequence). The CDR3 runs to 15 residues. CDR3 DNA sequence: TGCAGTGCTAGACGACCTAGCGGGGGGGGGAATGAGCAGTTCTTC. Translated: CSARRPSGGGNEQFF.

The chain carries TRBV5-5 and TRBJ2-7, with D uncertain. Germline V lookup: CDR1 SGHKS, CDR2 YYEKEE (reference sequence). V was cut by 0 bases and J by 5 bases, with 9 bases left in between. CDR3 length equals 13 residues. The CDR3 protein is CASSLAWWNEQYF. CDR3 nucleotide sequence: TGTGCCAGCAGCTTGGCCTGGTGGAACGAGCAGTACTTC.

This clonotype was counted only a few times. The J gene is TRBJ1-1, the V gene TRBV19; D might be TRBD1 (6 bases). V lost 6 bases to trimming and J lost 2 bases, with 19 bases between them. This CDR3 spans 16 amino acids. The germline CDR1 and CDR2 sequences are LNHDA and SQIVND (reference sequence). The CDR3: CASRLTLGHLNTEAFF. The CDR3 bases are TGTGCCAGTAGGTTGACTTTGGGACACTTAAACACTGAAGCTTTCTTT.

The genes are TRBV10-3 and TRBJ1-6; tentative D call: TRBD1 (6 bases). This CDR3 is built from 14 residues. Germline V gives CDR1 ENHRY, CDR2 SYGVKD. Trimming cost V 9 bases and J 13 bases, with 22 bases left between them. CDR3 in amino acids: CAMGGGQRGTPLHF. For the CDR3, the DNA is TGTGCCATGGGGGGGGGACAAAGGGGCACCCCCCTCCACTTT.

In its sample, this clonotype was seen once. Since no conserved phenylalanine or tryptophan closes the CDR3, a read error is the likely cause. This chain connects TRBV6-2 or TRBV6-3 to TRBJ1-4; D gene unclear. Trimming shortened V by 2 bases and J by 7 bases, and 23 bases separated the two germline ends. The CDR3 runs to 18 residues. Germline V gene data show CDR1 as MNHEY and CDR2 as SVGEGT. CDR3 nucleotides: TGTGCCAGCAGTTACCCGTCGCAGGAGCCGTCAAAAGGTGAAAAACTGTTTCTT. Translation: CASSYPSQEPSKGEKLFL.

This clonotype came up a few times. The CDR3 DNA reads TGCGCCAGCACCTTAGGACGCTCCGCGGGAGCTTTCTTT. Translated, it gives CASTLGRSAGAFF. The rearrangement uses TRBV5-1 and TRBJ1-1; no definite D call. Germline loops: CDR1 SGHRS, CDR2 YFSETQ. Trimming shortened V by 6 bases and J by 10 bases, and 19 bases separated the two germline ends. This CDR3 is built from 13 residues.

This rearrangement joins TRBV7-9 to TRBJ2-7; perhaps TRBD1 as D (5 bases). CDR3 length: 16 residues. The germline V gene encodes CDR1 SEHNR and CDR2 FQNEAQ (reference sequence). Deletions cut 5 bases from V and 0 bases from J, with 17 bases between. The CDR3 DNA reads TGTGCCAGCAGCACCGGCAGGGCTATTAGCTCCTACGAGCAGTACTTC. As protein: CASSTGRAISSYEQYF.

This clonotype was counted a few times. This chain uses TRBV2 with TRBJ2-2, with unresolved D. Trimming took off 6 bases at V and 3 bases at J, with 11 bases between the two ends. Germline CDR1 is SNHLY and CDR2 is FYNNEI. The CDR3 contains 14 residues. The CDR3: CASSELADTGELFF. As DNA, the CDR3 is TGTGCCAGCAGCGAATTAGCTGACACCGGGGAGCTGTTTTTT.

As for this clonotype: One base away lies a much larger clone, so this may be a sequencing read error. The J gene is TRBJ1-3, the V gene TRBV11-3; D is undetermined. Looked up from germline, CDR1 is SGHNT and CDR2 is YENEEA. The CDR3 length is 11 residues. CDR3 in amino acids: CAGSQGNTIYF. CDR3 nucleotide sequence: TGTGCCGGCAGCCAGGGAAACACCATATATTTT.

The table lists this clonotype with many counts. The CDR3 reads CASSSLAGGETQYF. The CDR3, as DNA: TGTGCCAGCAGTTCTCTAGCGGGGGGGGAGACCCAGTACTTC. J is TRBJ2-5 and V is TRBV12-3 or TRBV12-4; 12 nucleotides align to TRBD2. Germline trimming cut 4 bases from V and 5 bases from J; bases unmatched to any gene: 2. The CDR3 totals 14 residues.

This clonotype appeared many times. The V call is TRBV19, the J call TRBJ1-5; 8 bases align to TRBD1. This CDR3 spans 15 amino acids. Germline-derived CDR1 and CDR2 are LNHDA and SQIVND (reference sequence). The CDR3, as DNA: TGTGCTACCGTCGGGACAGGATCTCGGAATCAGCCCCAGCATTTT. Translated: CATVGTGSRNQPQHF.

The V gene is TRBV25-1, the J gene TRBJ2-1; 7 bases align to TRBD1. CDR1 and CDR2 from the germline V gene are MGHDK and SYGVNS. This CDR3 is 14 amino acids long. With 6 bases clipped from V and 9 bases from J, the junction kept 11 bases outside the gene matches. For the CDR3, the DNA is TGTGCCAGCAGAAATCAGGGGGTTGAGGGTGAGCAGTTCTTC. The encoded protein is CASRNQGVEGEQFF.